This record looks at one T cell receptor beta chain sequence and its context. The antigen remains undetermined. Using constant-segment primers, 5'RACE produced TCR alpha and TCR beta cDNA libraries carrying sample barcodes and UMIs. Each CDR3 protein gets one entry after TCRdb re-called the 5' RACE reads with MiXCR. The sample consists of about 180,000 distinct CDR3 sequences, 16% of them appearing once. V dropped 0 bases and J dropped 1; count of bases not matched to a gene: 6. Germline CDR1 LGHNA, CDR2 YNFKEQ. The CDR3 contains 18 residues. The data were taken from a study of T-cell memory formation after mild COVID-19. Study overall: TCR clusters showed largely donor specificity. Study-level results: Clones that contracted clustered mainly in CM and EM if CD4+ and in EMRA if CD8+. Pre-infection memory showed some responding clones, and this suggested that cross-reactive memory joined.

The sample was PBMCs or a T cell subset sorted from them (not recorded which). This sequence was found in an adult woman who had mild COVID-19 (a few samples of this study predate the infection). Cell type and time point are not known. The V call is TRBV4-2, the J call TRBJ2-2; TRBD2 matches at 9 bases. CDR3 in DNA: TGTGCCAGCAGCCAAGAATTACTAGCGGGTCAGAACACCGGGGAGCTGTTTTTT. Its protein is CASSQELLAGQNTGELFF.